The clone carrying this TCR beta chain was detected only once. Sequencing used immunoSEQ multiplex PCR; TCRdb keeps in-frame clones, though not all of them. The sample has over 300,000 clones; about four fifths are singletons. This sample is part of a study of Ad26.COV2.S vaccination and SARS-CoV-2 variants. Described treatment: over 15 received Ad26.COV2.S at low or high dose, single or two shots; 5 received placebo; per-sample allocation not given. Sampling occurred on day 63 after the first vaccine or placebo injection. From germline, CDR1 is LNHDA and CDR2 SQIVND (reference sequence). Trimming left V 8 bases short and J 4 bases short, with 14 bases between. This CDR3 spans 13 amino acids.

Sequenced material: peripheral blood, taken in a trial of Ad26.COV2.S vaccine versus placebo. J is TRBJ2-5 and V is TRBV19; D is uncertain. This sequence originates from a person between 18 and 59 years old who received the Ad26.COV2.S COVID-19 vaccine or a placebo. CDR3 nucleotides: TGTGCCAGTTCCTCCGTGGGTCGAGAGACCCAGTACTTC. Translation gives CASSSVGRETQYF.